These T cell receptor beta chains were read from a single sample in a study of siplizumab effects on memory and regulatory T cells. The table came from immunoSEQ multiplex PCR; TCRdb's copy has only in-frame clones and leaves some out. The sample includes about 100,000 clones, more than 90% seen only once; the top ten take over 0.12%. Sequenced input: CD4+ T cells sorted from blood. Every receptor here comes from a human donor in good health. The CDR3 runs from the conserved cysteine through the conserved F or W. The order of the fields is J gene, clone size, V gene, D gene, CDR3 DNA, CDR3 protein. A D gene is named only where the DNA matches it firmly. Some rows mark clone size as missing; the rest say once, few, many or name a class of expanded clone.

J gene: TRBJ2-2
clone size: NA
V gene: TRBV7-3
D gene: NA
CDR3 DNA: TGTGCCAGCAGCCCAGGGGTGTCCGGGGAGCTGTTTTTT
CDR3 protein: CASSPGVSGELFF

J gene: TRBJ1-1
clone size: NA
V gene: TRBV6-5
D gene: NA
CDR3 DNA: TGTGCCAGCTTTGGGACATTGAACACTGAAGCTTTCTTT
CDR3 protein: CASFGTLNTEAFF

J gene: TRBJ2-7
clone size: once
V gene: TRBV28
D gene: TRBD1
CDR3 DNA: TGTGCCAGCAGCGGACAGGCTCCTCCCGAGCAGTACTTC
CDR3 protein: CASSGQAPPEQYF

J gene: TRBJ2-2
clone size: NA
V gene: TRBV7-9
D gene: TRBD2
CDR3 DNA: TGTGCCAGCAGCTTCGGGCGGGGGGTACACCAAGAGAACACCGGGGAGCTGTTTTTT
CDR3 protein: CASSFGRGVHQENTGELFF

J gene: TRBJ1-2
clone size: once
V gene: TRBV7-9
D gene: TRBD1
CDR3 DNA: TGTGCCAGCAGCTCCTCAGGGGGCGAAAACTATGGCTACACCTTC
CDR3 protein: CASSSSGGENYGYTF

J gene: TRBJ2-2
clone size: NA
V gene: TRBV7-2
D gene: NA
CDR3 DNA: TGTGCCAGCAGCTTAGGCCCCGGGCCCTTCGGCGGGGAGCTGTTTTTT
CDR3 protein: CASSLGPGPFGGELFF

J gene: TRBJ1-1
clone size: NA
V gene: TRBV7-9
D gene: NA
CDR3 DNA: TGTGCCAGCAGCTTAGAAATGAACACTGAAGCTTTCTTT
CDR3 protein: CASSLEMNTEAFF

J gene: TRBJ1-1
clone size: once
V gene: TRBV9
D gene: NA
CDR3 DNA: TGTGCCAGCAGCGTAGGGTGGGACGGCACTGAAGCTTTCTTT
CDR3 protein: CASSVGWDGTEAFF

J gene: TRBJ2-3
clone size: NA
V gene: TRBV5-1
D gene: TRBD1
CDR3 DNA: TGCGCCAGCAGCTTGCTAGGGACAGGGGACACAGATACGCAGTATTTT
CDR3 protein: CASSLLGTGDTDTQYF

J gene: TRBJ2-2
clone size: NA
V gene: TRBV7-2
D gene: TRBD2
CDR3 DNA: TGTGCCAGCAGCTCCGGGAGGCGGGAGCTGTTTTTT
CDR3 protein: CASSSGRRELFF

J gene: TRBJ1-4
clone size: NA
V gene: TRBV28
D gene: NA
CDR3 DNA: TGTGCCAGCAGTGGGGCAGGGCACCAGGAAAAACTGTTTTTT
CDR3 protein: CASSGAGHQEKLFF

J gene: TRBJ2-3
clone size: NA
V gene: TRBV5-1
D gene: NA
CDR3 DNA: TGCGCCAGCAAGACGGCGGGTACCACAGATACGCAGTATTTT
CDR3 protein: CASKTAGTTDTQYF

J gene: TRBJ2-2
clone size: NA
V gene: TRBV7-2
D gene: NA
CDR3 DNA: TGTGCCAGCAGCTTACTAAGACAGAAGAACACCGGGGAGCTGTTTTTT
CDR3 protein: CASSLLRQKNTGELFF

J gene: TRBJ2-1
clone size: NA
V gene: TRBV2
D gene: NA
CDR3 DNA: TGTGCCAGCAGCCCGGGAAGCGGCCACAATGAGCAGTTCTTC
CDR3 protein: CASSPGSGHNEQFF

J gene: TRBJ2-5
clone size: NA
V gene: TRBV19
D gene: TRBD2
CDR3 DNA: TGTGCCAGTAATTCCGGGACTAGCGCAGAGACCCAGTACTTC
CDR3 protein: CASNSGTSAETQYF

J gene: TRBJ1-6
clone size: NA
V gene: TRBV30
D gene: TRBD1
CDR3 DNA: TGTGCCTGGAGTCCCCGGGACAGGGGATATTCACCCCTCCACTTT
CDR3 protein: CAWSPRDRGYSPLHF

J gene: TRBJ2-3
clone size: NA
V gene: TRBV29-1
D gene: NA
CDR3 DNA: TGCAGCGTTGAGGCTAGCGCAGATACGCAGTATTTT
CDR3 protein: CSVEASADTQYF

J gene: TRBJ2-1
clone size: NA
V gene: TRBV12-5
D gene: TRBD2
CDR3 DNA: TGTGCTAGTGTTGCCGTCGGGGGGGCCGGAGAGCAGTTCTTC
CDR3 protein: CASVAVGGAGEQFF

J gene: TRBJ2-7
clone size: NA
V gene: TRBV14
D gene: TRBD2
CDR3 DNA: TGTGCCAGCAGCCGCGGACTAGCGAACTCCTACGAGCAGTACTTC
CDR3 protein: CASSRGLANSYEQYF

J gene: TRBJ1-5
clone size: NA
V gene: TRBV5-6
D gene: NA
CDR3 DNA: TGTGCCAGCAGCTTGAGTCTGGGGGAGATCTATCAGCCCCAGCATTTT
CDR3 protein: CASSLSLGEIYQPQHF

J gene: TRBJ2-1
clone size: NA
V gene: TRBV28
D gene: TRBD2
CDR3 DNA: TGTGCCAGCAGTTTACGACGACTAGCGGGGGGCCCAGAGCAGTTCTTC
CDR3 protein: CASSLRRLAGGPEQFF

J gene: TRBJ1-4
clone size: NA
V gene: TRBV9
D gene: TRBD1
CDR3 DNA: TGTGCCAGCAGCAGATTGACAGGGGTGGGTGAAAAACTGTTTTTT
CDR3 protein: CASSRLTGVGEKLFF

J gene: TRBJ2-5
clone size: NA
V gene: TRBV6-5
D gene: NA
CDR3 DNA: TGTGCCAGCAGTTACGGGCATCCGGAGACCCAGTACTTC
CDR3 protein: CASSYGHPETQYF

J gene: TRBJ2-1
clone size: NA
V gene: TRBV6-5
D gene: NA
CDR3 DNA: TGTGCCAGCAGTACCGGGACTCCTAGCCAGGAGCAGTTCTTC
CDR3 protein: CASSTGTPSQEQFF

J gene: TRBJ2-3
clone size: NA
V gene: TRBV5-1
D gene: NA
CDR3 DNA: TGCGCCAGCAGCCCCCAGGTTAGGGATACGCAGTATTTT
CDR3 protein: CASSPQVRDTQYF

J gene: TRBJ1-1
clone size: NA
V gene: TRBV19
D gene: NA
CDR3 DNA: TGTGCCAGTAGTATAGTTACAGGGCCAGCTTTCTTT
CDR3 protein: CASSIVTGPAFF

J gene: TRBJ1-6
clone size: NA
V gene: TRBV19
D gene: NA
CDR3 DNA: TGTGCCAGTAGTACGGAGGATAATTCACCCCTCCACTTT
CDR3 protein: CASSTEDNSPLHF

J gene: TRBJ1-3
clone size: NA
V gene: TRBV6-1
D gene: NA
CDR3 DNA: TGTGCCAGCAGTGAAGCGCCCCGTCCCCTGGGAGGAAACACCATATATTTT
CDR3 protein: CASSEAPRPLGGNTIYF

J gene: TRBJ1-1
clone size: NA
V gene: TRBV5-4
D gene: NA
CDR3 DNA: TGTGCCAGCCAAGGACCGTGGAACACTGAAGCTTTCTTT
CDR3 protein: CASQGPWNTEAFF

J gene: TRBJ2-5
clone size: NA
V gene: TRBV5-4
D gene: NA
CDR3 DNA: TGTGCCAGCAGCTTGGCGGGCGGGAGAGCTAGGGGGGCAGAGACCCAGTACTTC
CDR3 protein: CASSLAGGRARGAETQYF

J gene: TRBJ1-2
clone size: NA
V gene: TRBV6-5
D gene: NA
CDR3 DNA: TGTGCCAGCAGCTCTCCCCCCAGTGGGAGCTATGGCTACACCTTC
CDR3 protein: CASSSPPSGSYGYTF

J gene: TRBJ2-1
clone size: NA
V gene: TRBV5-4
D gene: TRBD1
CDR3 DNA: TGTGCCAGCAGCGGCCAGGGGGTCCATGAGCAGTTCTTC
CDR3 protein: CASSGQGVHEQFF

J gene: TRBJ1-3
clone size: NA
V gene: TRBV28
D gene: TRBD1
CDR3 DNA: TGTGCCAGCAGCACACAGGGGTCTGGAAACACCATATATTTT
CDR3 protein: CASSTQGSGNTIYF

J gene: TRBJ1-1
clone size: NA
V gene: TRBV7-2
D gene: NA
CDR3 DNA: TGTGCCAGCAGCCCACGGGACCGCAGAGCTTTCTTT
CDR3 protein: CASSPRDRRAFF

J gene: TRBJ1-2
clone size: NA
V gene: TRBV29-1
D gene: NA
CDR3 DNA: TGCAGCGTTGAGAGAGCCGGGGGAGGCTACACCTTC
CDR3 protein: CSVERAGGGYTF

J gene: TRBJ2-1
clone size: NA
V gene: TRBV5-1
D gene: TRBD1
CDR3 DNA: TGCGCCAGCAGCCCCCAACAGGGGAAATACAATGAGCAGTTCTTC
CDR3 protein: CASSPQQGKYNEQFF

J gene: TRBJ1-5
clone size: NA
V gene: TRBV6-5
D gene: NA
CDR3 DNA: TGTGCCAGCAGTAGATACAGGGTCAATCAGCCCCAGCATTTT
CDR3 protein: CASSRYRVNQPQHF

J gene: TRBJ1-1
clone size: NA
V gene: TRBV9
D gene: NA
CDR3 DNA: TGTGCCAGCAGCGTAGGTGGGCAGTTGAACACTGAAGCTTTCTTT
CDR3 protein: CASSVGGQLNTEAFF

J gene: TRBJ2-1
clone size: NA
V gene: TRBV12-5
D gene: NA
CDR3 DNA: TGTGCTAGTGGTTCGGAACCTACGACAGGAGCCTACAATGAGCAGTTCTTC
CDR3 protein: CASGSEPTTGAYNEQFF

J gene: TRBJ1-1
clone size: NA
V gene: TRBV7-2
D gene: NA
CDR3 DNA: TGTGCCAGCAGCTTAGCTTTTGGGGGACAACTTGAAGCTTTCTTT
CDR3 protein: CASSLAFGGQLEAFF

J gene: TRBJ1-2
clone size: NA
V gene: TRBV6-5
D gene: TRBD1
CDR3 DNA: TGTGCCAGCAGTTACGGCAGGGGGGGTGGCTACACCTTC
CDR3 protein: CASSYGRGGGYTF

J gene: TRBJ1-2
clone size: NA
V gene: TRBV7-9
D gene: NA
CDR3 DNA: TGTGCCAGCAGCCCAGGGTTTAACTATGGCTACACCTTC
CDR3 protein: CASSPGFNYGYTF

J gene: TRBJ2-6
clone size: NA
V gene: TRBV7-9
D gene: NA
CDR3 DNA: TGTGCCAGCAGCAGGGGAGGGGCCAACGTCCTGACTTTC
CDR3 protein: CASSRGGANVLTF

J gene: TRBJ2-7
clone size: NA
V gene: TRBV7-9
D gene: NA
CDR3 DNA: TGTGCCAGCAGCCTCATGGACGGCGCCTACGAGCAGTACTTC
CDR3 protein: CASSLMDGAYEQYF

J gene: TRBJ1-5
clone size: NA
V gene: TRBV6-5
D gene: TRBD1
CDR3 DNA: TGTGCCAGCAAAACAGGGGCCACGGTCAATCAGCCCCAGCATTTT
CDR3 protein: CASKTGATVNQPQHF

J gene: TRBJ2-1
clone size: NA
V gene: TRBV5-4
D gene: TRBD1
CDR3 DNA: TGTGCCAGCAGCTTGGCCTGGGCAGGGGGTAGTGAGCAGTTCTTC
CDR3 protein: CASSLAWAGGSEQFF

J gene: TRBJ2-2
clone size: once
V gene: TRBV6-1
D gene: TRBD2
CDR3 DNA: TGTGCCAGCAGTGTCTTTAGGGCGGGACTAATATGGGACACCGGGGAGCTGTTTTTT
CDR3 protein: CASSVFRAGLIWDTGELFF

J gene: TRBJ2-2
clone size: NA
V gene: TRBV7-9
D gene: TRBD2
CDR3 DNA: TGTGCCAGCAGCTTGGGGACTAGCGGATATTCCGGGGAGCTGTTTTTT
CDR3 protein: CASSLGTSGYSGELFF

J gene: TRBJ1-4
clone size: NA
V gene: TRBV9
D gene: TRBD1
CDR3 DNA: TGTGCCAGCAGCGTAGAGGGGGCGAGGGAAAAACTGTTTTTT
CDR3 protein: CASSVEGAREKLFF

J gene: TRBJ2-1
clone size: NA
V gene: TRBV7-2
D gene: TRBD2
CDR3 DNA: TGTGCCAGCAGCCCCGATAGCGGGGGGGCCCTAAGAAATGAGCAGTTCTTC
CDR3 protein: CASSPDSGGALRNEQFF

J gene: TRBJ2-7
clone size: NA
V gene: TRBV6-1
D gene: NA
CDR3 DNA: TGTGCCAGCAGTCCGTGGGCCCCCCAATCGTCCGAGCAGTACTTC
CDR3 protein: CASSPWAPQSSEQYF

J gene: TRBJ2-3
clone size: NA
V gene: TRBV5-6
D gene: NA
CDR3 DNA: TGTGCCAGCAGCTTTCCAGGGGCCACGGGGAGCACAGATACGCAGTATTTT
CDR3 protein: CASSFPGATGSTDTQYF

J gene: TRBJ2-7
clone size: NA
V gene: TRBV29-1
D gene: NA
CDR3 DNA: TGCAGCGTTTCGACAGCCTACGAGCAGTACTTC
CDR3 protein: CSVSTAYEQYF

J gene: TRBJ2-5
clone size: NA
V gene: TRBV7-3
D gene: NA
CDR3 DNA: TGTGCCAGCAGCTTGAGCGAGGGGACCCAGTACTTC
CDR3 protein: CASSLSEGTQYF

J gene: TRBJ2-5
clone size: NA
V gene: TRBV15
D gene: NA
CDR3 DNA: TGTGCCACCAGCAGGGCTTCGGAGACCCAGTACTTC
CDR3 protein: CATSRASETQYF

J gene: TRBJ1-2
clone size: NA
V gene: TRBV10-3
D gene: NA
CDR3 DNA: TGTGCCATCAGTGAGTCGGCAGTCGTATATGGCTACACCTTC
CDR3 protein: CAISESAVVYGYTF

J gene: TRBJ2-2
clone size: NA
V gene: TRBV14
D gene: NA
CDR3 DNA: TGTGCCAGCAGCCAACTCCAGCGGCAGACGAACACCGGGGAGCTGTTTTTT
CDR3 protein: CASSQLQRQTNTGELFF

J gene: TRBJ2-3
clone size: NA
V gene: TRBV5-1
D gene: TRBD2
CDR3 DNA: TGCGCCAGCAGCTTTTCGCGAAGACTAGCGGACACAGATACGCAGTATTTT
CDR3 protein: CASSFSRRLADTDTQYF

J gene: TRBJ1-5
clone size: NA
V gene: TRBV28
D gene: NA
CDR3 DNA: TGTGCCAGCCGAGACCCCACCTTCAATCAGCCCCAGCATTTT
CDR3 protein: CASRDPTFNQPQHF

J gene: TRBJ1-1
clone size: NA
V gene: TRBV15
D gene: NA
CDR3 DNA: TGTGCCACCAGCAGAGCAAGAATAGCTTTCTTT
CDR3 protein: CATSRARIAFF